The 14 T cell receptor beta chains presented below share a single source sample, sequenced in a study of tumor and adjacent non-tumor tissue in lung cancer. TCRbeta libraries were built with three rounds of nested PCR, modified from ARM-PCR. TCRdb redid the calling of the multiplex PCR reads with MiXCR, one entry per CDR3 protein. The sample shows approximately 80,000 distinct CDR3 sequences, 70% to 90% of them seen only once. This sample's RNA came from whole unsorted tissue. This non-tumor lung sample came from over 3 cm beyond the tumor edge. Sequencing was performed on distant non-tumor lung tissue. These receptors were collected from a man aged 60-69 years with non-small cell lung cancer.

Details on this clonotype: Its ends do not fully match the called genes, so a read error is possible. The J gene is TRBJ2-2, the V gene TRBV11-1; weak D call: TRBD2 (6 bases). CDR1 is SGHAT, CDR2 FQDESV, per germline (reference sequence). The CDR3 runs to 13 residues. The CDR3 nucleotides are TGTGTCAGCAGCAACGGGAGTCACCGGGGAGCTGTTTTT. This translates into CVSSNGSHRGAVF.

The CDR3 nucleotides read TGTGCCATCAGGCAAAAAGAGACCCAGTACTTC. Protein: CAIRQKETQYF. V and J are TRBV11-3 and TRBJ2-5; no clear D. The germline V and J ends were trimmed by 10 bases and 3 bases, with 9 bases remaining between them. The germline V gene has CDR1 SGHNT and CDR2 YENEEA. This CDR3 contains 11 residues.

The rearrangement joins TRBV30 to TRBJ1-1; no clear D gene. V lost 0 bases and J 5 bases, leaving 13 bases between the germline ends. Germline V gene lookup returns CDR1 GTSNPN and CDR2 SVGIG (reference sequence). This CDR3 contains 14 residues. As DNA, the CDR3 is TGTGCCTGGAGTGTCGATATCAGGCGGACTGAAGCTTTCTTT. Protein sequence: CAWSVDIRRTEAFF.

The CDR3, as DNA: TGTGCCAACAGTTTAGTATCAGGGGTAGTTACAGATACGCAGTATTTT. It is translated as CANSLVSGVVTDTQYF. The chain combines TRBV11-2 with TRBJ2-3; TRBD1 is a possible D gene (6 bases). The CDR3 extends over 16 amino acids. V dropped 10 bases and J dropped 3 bases, with 23 bases sitting between them. Germline V CDR1 and CDR2: SGHAT, FQNNGV.

The chain joins TRBV20-1 to TRBJ2-3; TRBD2 matches 11 bases. Germline assignment: CDR1 DFQATT and CDR2 SNEGSKA (reference sequence). V dropped 7 bases and J dropped 4; count of bases not matched to a gene: 16. The CDR3 loop spans 17 amino acids. CDR3 sequence (DNA): TGCAGTGAAACAGATAGCGGGGGGGGCAGTATATCAGATACGCAGTATTTT. Encoded protein: CSETDSGGGSISDTQYF.

Regarding this clonotype: The CDR3 ends on some other residue instead of the conserved phenylalanine or tryptophan, so this is likely a read error. This rearrangement joins TRBV11-2 to TRBJ2-1, with TRBD1 identical over 9 bases. The CDR3 runs to 15 residues. In germline, CDR1 is SGHAT, CDR2 FQNNGV. With 5 bases clipped from V and 8 bases from J, the junction kept 10 bases outside the gene matches. CDR3 sequence reads: CASSQDGQGYDEQFL. The CDR3 nucleotides read TGTGCCAGCAGCCAAGACGGACAGGGGTACGATGAGCAGTTCTTA.

The V call is TRBV5-4, the J call TRBJ2-3, with 9 positions matching TRBD2. Looked up from germline, CDR1 is SGHNT and CDR2 is YYREEE (reference sequence). The V segment lost 7 bases and the J segment 3 bases; nucleotides outside the gene matches: 6. CDR3 length: 14 residues. The CDR3: CASRSGGCTDTQYF. CDR3 nucleotide sequence: TGTGCCAGCCGAAGCGGGGGGTGTACAGATACGCAGTATTTT.

On this clonotype: One end of the junction does not line up with germline, which may come from a read error. The rearrangement joins TRBV30 to TRBJ2-3; D might be TRBD2 (6 bases). The CDR3 consists of 17 residues. Germline V CDR1 and CDR2: GTSNPN, SVGIG (reference sequence). DNA for the CDR3: TGTGCCCGGAGCGTCGGATCGGGAGTGGGTCCCACAGATACGCAGTATTTT. Protein product: CARSVGSGVGPTDTQYF.

By frequency in the sample, this clonotype is medium-sized. The J gene is TRBJ2-1, the V gene TRBV11-3; 8 bases align to TRBD2. CDR3 length equals 13 residues. V dropped 3 bases and J dropped 9; count of bases not matched to a gene: 4. Germline CDR1 is SGHNT and CDR2 is YENEEA. The CDR3 region is CASSFGRASEQFF. DNA for the CDR3: TGTGCCAGCAGCTTCGGGAGGGCCAGTGAGCAGTTCTTC. The whole variable domain, remainder taken from reference TRBV11-3 and TRBJ2-1, is EAGVVQSPRYKIIEKKQPVAFWCNPISGHNTLYWYLQNLGQGPELLIRYENEEAVDDSQLPKDRFSAERLKGVDSTLKIQPAELGDSAVYLCASSFGRASEQFFGPGTRLTVL.

V gene TRBV11-2 combines with J gene TRBJ2-6; the match to TRBD2 covers 11 bases. The J segment lost 2 bases and the V segment lost 6 bases, leaving 9 bases of the junction unmatched. Germline V gene data show CDR1 as SGHAT and CDR2 as FQNNGV. This CDR3 is built from 18 residues. The CDR3 is CASSTTSGGVTGANVLTF. The CDR3 coding sequence is TGTGCCAGCAGTACAACTAGCGGGGGTGTCACTGGGGCCAACGTCCTGACTTTC.

As regards this clonotype: The junction and the germline gene differ at one end; a read error may be behind it. J is TRBJ1-2 and V is TRBV4-2; D is uncertain. This CDR3 is 14 amino acids long. The germline V gene encodes CDR1 LGHNA and CDR2 YNFKEQ. The CDR3 bases are TGTGCCAGCAGCCAAGAGCAACCGACGGATGATTACACATTC. Translated, it gives CASSQEQPTDDYTF.

Notes on this clonotype: Just one base apart from a much larger clone, this may be a read error. The chain joins TRBV30 to TRBJ1-2; D unresolved. Germline assignment: CDR1 GTSNPN and CDR2 SVGIG (reference sequence). The V end lost 7 bases, the J end lost 4 bases, and 16 bases lay between the germline ends. This CDR3 has 13 residues. CDR3 residues: CAYPLNTAYGYTF. The CDR3 DNA is TGTGCCTACCCACTCAATACCGCCTATGGCTACACCTTC.

A remark on this clonotype: The junction departs from germline at one end; a sequencing error may be responsible. The rearrangement links TRBV10-1 to TRBJ2-2; D is perhaps TRBD2 (5 bases). CDR1 WNHNN and CDR2 SYGVQD come from the germline V gene (reference sequence). This CDR3 spans 13 amino acids. The CDR3 DNA follows: TGCGCCTGCAGGATGGACTGGGCTGGGGAGCTGTTTTTT. Its translation is CACRMDWAGELFF.

This clonotype turned up a few times. The chain links TRBV6-2 or TRBV6-3 to TRBJ2-3; TRBD2 aligns across 7 bases. This CDR3 contains 16 residues. Germline loops: CDR1 MNHEY, CDR2 SVGEGT. Trimming cost V 0 bases and J 1 base; bases outside gene matches: 4. The CDR3 DNA reads as TGTGCCAGCAGTTACTCGATGCTAGCGGGCACAGATACGCAGTATTTT. Protein sequence: CASSYSMLAGTDTQYF.